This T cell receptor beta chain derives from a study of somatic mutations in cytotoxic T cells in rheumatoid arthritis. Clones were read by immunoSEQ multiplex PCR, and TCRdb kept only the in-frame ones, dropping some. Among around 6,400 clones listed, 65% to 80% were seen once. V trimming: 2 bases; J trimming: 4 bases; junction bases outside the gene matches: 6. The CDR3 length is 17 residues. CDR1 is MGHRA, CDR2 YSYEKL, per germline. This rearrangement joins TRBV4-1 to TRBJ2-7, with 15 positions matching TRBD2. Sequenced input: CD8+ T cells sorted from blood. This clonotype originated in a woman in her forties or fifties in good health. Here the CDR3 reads CASSQSGLAGGSYEQYF. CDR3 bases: TGCGCCAGCAGCCAATCGGGACTAGCGGGGGGTAGTTACGAGCAGTACTTC.